What follows is one TCR beta chain and its context. Its antigen is currently not known. One base away there is no much larger clone; base qualities are not given. CDR1 DFQATT and CDR2 SNEGSKA are derived from the germline V gene (reference sequence). Trimming costs V 6 bases and J 3 bases, and their ends lie 12 bases apart. The CDR3 contains 13 residues, cysteine and phenylalanine counted. Kept here is only the CDR3 DNA, which spans 39 bases and is read in frame from base 1. This record belongs to a study of identical twins (dated by TCRdb to the mid-2010s). Some background on the complete study: The study deep-sequenced TCR alpha and beta repertoires from monozygotic twins, unrelated adults of various ages and cord blood to test whether fetal clonotypes persist. To rule out contamination, replicate twin experiments were performed at different times with different library preparation protocols. On the study overall, not on this receptor specifically: Because the same donors could not be followed over many years, conclusions were based on cross-sectional statistical analysis. Compared with coincidental sharing between unrelated individuals, out-of-frame TCR alpha sequences shared between twins showed an excess of sequences with low generation probability. Zero-insertion analyses could be partly confounded by invariant T cells such as MAIT and iNKT, although diverse VJ usage argued against such confounding for most clonotypes. Abundant cord blood beta clonotypes carried fewer insertions; young adult naive repertoires showed a weaker similar trend, while memory repertoires showed none. Excess twin sharing in beta out-of-frame sequences was weaker because fewer shared sequences lowered the signal-to-noise ratio. Out-of-frame TCR alpha sharing in monozygotic twins was systematically underestimated by recombination models, whereas sharing between unrelated individuals was in agreement with the recombination models.

Libraries were prepared through 5' RACE. For sequencing, an Illumina HiSeq 2000 was employed. A universal primer binding site was added through template switching, and the final cDNA carried a unique molecular identifier so that TCR cDNA molecules could be counted accurately. Specific primers in the conserved constant-segment region were used to synthesize first-strand cDNA for TCR alpha and beta chains. To control for contamination, every cDNA library carried two barcodes: a SMART-Mk sample barcode plus Illumina barcodes. TruSeq adapter sequences along with Illumina sample barcodes were introduced in two successive PCR steps. TCR alpha and beta cDNA libraries were sequenced on the Illumina HiSeq platform with custom primers. On the study's bioinformatics: Unique molecular identifiers were extracted from raw reads with MiGEC, and CDR3 positions were determined with MiXCR. Recombination models were inferred per individual with the repgenHMM and IGoR tools using an EM algorithm. The tcR package in R was used for shared clonotype analysis, with sharing normalized by the product of cloneset sizes. To study raw recombination free of thymic and clonal selection effects, out-of-frame nonproductive sequences were analyzed. TCRdb reworked the public reads: Q25 trimming with fastp, MiXCR clone assembly, productive beta chains retained. Identical CDR3 protein sequences are pooled into one entry, listed with their most common genes and DNA. These V and J calls are TCRdb output, not the study's own analysis. In this sample the table shows 600,000 to 800,000 distinct CDR3 sequences, 21% of which occur a single time. 4% to 5.5% of the sample lies in the top ten.

All donors were healthy Caucasians. The twin cohort comprised three pairs of female monozygotic twins, all aged about 18 to 30 years. The RNA used for TCR libraries was isolated from peripheral blood mononuclear cells. This sample was shared with a second study, whose subject was T cells expressing NK-cell markers. The second study's paper adds: TCR beta-chain repertoires were profiled in sorted CD3+CD56+NKG2C+, CD3+CD56+NKG2C- and CD3+CD56-NKG2C+ T-cell subsets from several donors. Seven of the eight sequenced donors were HCMV-seropositive and one was HCMV-seronegative. In several experiments an anti-gammadeltaTCR antibody was added to restrict sorting to alphabetaTCR-expressing T cells. For roughly 6 donors, the dominant CD3+CD56+NKG2C+ clonotypes were among the top 10 CD8+ clonotypes and accounted for roughly 1.0-8% of CD8+ T cells. Those dominant clonotypes were again the most abundant among CD3+CD56-NKG2C+ cells in several donors, at about 28.3-65%. It remained unclear whether the expanded NKG2C-expressing T cell clones were specific for HCMV antigens. The study sequenced eight donors, all healthy volunteers chosen at random: three men and five women. HCMV serostatus was determined by detecting HCMV-specific IgG in serum with a commercial ELISA kit. For a handful of donors, bulk peripheral blood T-cell repertoires were also sequenced from unsorted PBMC. Reads were demultiplexed and grouped by UMI with MIGEC, and clonotypes were assembled and quantified with MiTCR. To exclude erroneous sequences, any TCR cDNA sequence not supported by at least two reads was discarded. Downstream repertoire analysis used the tcR package, and clonotypes were matched across fractions by CDR3 nucleotide sequence plus V segment. VDJmatch was used to annotate antigen specificity against VDJdb, with one amino acid substitution in CDR3 allowed.

This TCR came from a woman aged 18 to 35 in good health. The rearrangement joined TRBV20-1 to TRBJ2-1, with no confidently assigned D gene. Input material: PBMCs. The nucleotide sequence is given as TGCAGTGCCTCCGTCCCCCTCTACAATGAGCAGTTCTTC. Translation gives CSASVPLYNEQFF.